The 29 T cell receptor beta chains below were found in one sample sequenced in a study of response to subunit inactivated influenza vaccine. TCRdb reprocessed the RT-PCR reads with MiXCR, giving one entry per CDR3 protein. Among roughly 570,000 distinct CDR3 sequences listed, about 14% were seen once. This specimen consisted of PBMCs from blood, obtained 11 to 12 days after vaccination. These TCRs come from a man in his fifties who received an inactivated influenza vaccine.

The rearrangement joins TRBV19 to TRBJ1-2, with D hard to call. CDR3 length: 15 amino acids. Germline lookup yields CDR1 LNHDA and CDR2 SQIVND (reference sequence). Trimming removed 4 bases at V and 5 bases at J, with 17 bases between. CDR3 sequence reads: CASSSPAGVSYGYTF. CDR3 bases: TGTGCCAGTAGTAGTCCAGCGGGAGTATCTTATGGCTACACCTTC. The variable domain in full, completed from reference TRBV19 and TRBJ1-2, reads DGGITQSPKYLFRKEGQNVTLSCEQNLNHDAMYWYRQDPGQGLRLIYYSQIVNDFQKGDIAEGYSVSREKKESFPLTVTSAQKNPTAFYLCASSSPAGVSYGYTFGSGTRLTVV.

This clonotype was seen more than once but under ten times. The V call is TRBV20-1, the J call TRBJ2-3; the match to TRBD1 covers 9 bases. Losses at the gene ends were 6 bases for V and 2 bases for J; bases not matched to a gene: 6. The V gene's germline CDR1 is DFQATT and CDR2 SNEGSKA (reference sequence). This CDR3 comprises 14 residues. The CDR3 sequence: CSAGTGKATDTQYF. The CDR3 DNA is TGCAGTGCCGGGACAGGGAAGGCCACAGATACGCAGTATTTT.

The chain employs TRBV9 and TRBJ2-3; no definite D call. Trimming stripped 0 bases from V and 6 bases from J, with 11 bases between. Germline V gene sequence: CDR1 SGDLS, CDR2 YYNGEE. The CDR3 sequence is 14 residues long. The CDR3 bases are TGTGCCAGCAGCGTAGAAGTGACACCTGATACGCAGTATTTT. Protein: CASSVEVTPDTQYF.

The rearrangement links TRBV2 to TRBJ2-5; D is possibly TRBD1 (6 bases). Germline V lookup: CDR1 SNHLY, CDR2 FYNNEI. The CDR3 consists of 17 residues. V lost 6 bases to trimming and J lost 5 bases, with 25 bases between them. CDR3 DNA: TGTGCCAGCAGCGACACCTTCGGACAGATCAGTGGGGAGACCCAGTACTTC. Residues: CASSDTFGQISGETQYF. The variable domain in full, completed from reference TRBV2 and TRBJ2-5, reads EPEVTQTPSHQVTQMGQEVILRCVPISNHLYFYWYRQILGQKVEFLVSFYNNEISEKSEIFDDQFSVERPDGSNFTLKIRSTKLEDSAMYFCASSDTFGQISGETQYFGPGTRLLVL.

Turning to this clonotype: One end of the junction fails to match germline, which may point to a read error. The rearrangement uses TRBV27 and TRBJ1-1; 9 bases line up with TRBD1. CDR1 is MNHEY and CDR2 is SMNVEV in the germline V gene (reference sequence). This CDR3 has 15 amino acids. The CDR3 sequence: CASSPLGTGNTVAFF. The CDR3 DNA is TGTGCCAGCAGCCCTTTGGGGACAGGGAACACTGTAGCTTTCTTT.

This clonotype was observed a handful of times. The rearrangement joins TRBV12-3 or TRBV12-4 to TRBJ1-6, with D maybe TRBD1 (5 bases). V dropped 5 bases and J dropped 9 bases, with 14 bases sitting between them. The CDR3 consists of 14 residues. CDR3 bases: TGTGCCAGCAGTCGCGTAGGTGGGGGTTCACCCCTCCACTTT. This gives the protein CASSRVGGGSPLHF.

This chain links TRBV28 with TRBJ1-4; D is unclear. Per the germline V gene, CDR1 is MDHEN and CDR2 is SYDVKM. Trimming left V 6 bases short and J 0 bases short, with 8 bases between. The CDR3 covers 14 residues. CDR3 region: CASSPPATNEKLFF. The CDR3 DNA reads TGTGCCAGCAGCCCACCCGCAACTAATGAAAAACTGTTTTTT.

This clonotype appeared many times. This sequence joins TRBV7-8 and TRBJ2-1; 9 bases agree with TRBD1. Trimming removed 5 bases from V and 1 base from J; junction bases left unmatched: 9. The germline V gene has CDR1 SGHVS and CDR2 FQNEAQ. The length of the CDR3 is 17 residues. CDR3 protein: CASSRRQGDISYNEQFF. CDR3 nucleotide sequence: TGTGCCAGCAGCCGCCGACAGGGGGATATTTCCTACAATGAGCAGTTCTTC.

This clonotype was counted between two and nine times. The DNA of the CDR3 is TGTGCCAGCAGTTTGATGGGGGCCCAAGGAGAGCAGTACTTC. Its translation is CASSLMGAQGEQYF. V usage is TRBV12-3 or TRBV12-4 and J usage is TRBJ2-7; the D gene is possibly TRBD1 (6 bases). Trimming took 3 bases from V and 7 from J, leaving 16 bases between them. This CDR3 region has 14 residues.

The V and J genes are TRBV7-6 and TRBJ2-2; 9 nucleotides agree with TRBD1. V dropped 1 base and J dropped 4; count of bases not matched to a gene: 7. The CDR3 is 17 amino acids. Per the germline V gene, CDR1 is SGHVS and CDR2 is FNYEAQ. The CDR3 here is CASSLGRQGGITGELFF. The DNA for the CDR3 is TGTGCCAGCAGCTTAGGGAGACAGGGGGGTATCACCGGGGAGCTGTTTTTT.

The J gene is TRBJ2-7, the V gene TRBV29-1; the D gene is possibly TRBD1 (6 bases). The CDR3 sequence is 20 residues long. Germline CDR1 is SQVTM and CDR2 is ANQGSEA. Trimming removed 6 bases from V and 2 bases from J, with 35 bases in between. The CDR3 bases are TGCAGCGTCATCCCGGTCCGGGACATGGGTCGGTCGTGGGCGACCTACGAGCAGTACTTC. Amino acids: CSVIPVRDMGRSWATYEQYF.

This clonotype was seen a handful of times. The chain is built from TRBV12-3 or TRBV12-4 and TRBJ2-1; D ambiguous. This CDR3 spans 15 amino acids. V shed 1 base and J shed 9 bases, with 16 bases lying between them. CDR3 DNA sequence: TGTGCCAGCAGTTTAGAAGATTATGTAGAGAGTGAGCAGTTCTTC. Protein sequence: CASSLEDYVESEQFF.

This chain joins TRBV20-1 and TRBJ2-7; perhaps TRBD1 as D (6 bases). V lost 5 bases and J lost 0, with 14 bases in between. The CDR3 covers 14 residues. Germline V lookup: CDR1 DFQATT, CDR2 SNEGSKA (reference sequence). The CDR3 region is CSALQGRSSYEQYF. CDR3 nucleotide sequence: TGCAGTGCTTTACAGGGAAGGAGCTCCTACGAGCAGTACTTC.

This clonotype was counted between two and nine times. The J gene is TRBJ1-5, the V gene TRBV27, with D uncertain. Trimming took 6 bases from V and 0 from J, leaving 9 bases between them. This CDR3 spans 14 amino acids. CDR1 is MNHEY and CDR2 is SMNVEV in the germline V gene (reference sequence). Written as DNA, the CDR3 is TGTGCCAGCAGAGGGCAGAATAGCAATCAGCCCCAGCATTTT. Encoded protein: CASRGQNSNQPQHF.

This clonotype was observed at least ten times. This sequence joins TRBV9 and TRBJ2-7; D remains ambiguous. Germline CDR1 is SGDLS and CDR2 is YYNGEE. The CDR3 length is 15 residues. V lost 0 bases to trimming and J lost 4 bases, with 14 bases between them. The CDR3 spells CASSVEGGVTYEQYF. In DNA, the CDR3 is TGTGCCAGCAGCGTAGAGGGCGGAGTGACTTACGAGCAGTACTTC.

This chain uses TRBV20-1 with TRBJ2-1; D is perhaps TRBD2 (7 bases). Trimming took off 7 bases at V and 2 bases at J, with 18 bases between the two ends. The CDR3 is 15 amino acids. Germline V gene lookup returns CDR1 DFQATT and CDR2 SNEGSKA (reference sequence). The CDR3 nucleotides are TGCAGTGGGCCCTGGGGGGGGGCCACCTACAATGAGCAGTTCTTC. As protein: CSGPWGGATYNEQFF.

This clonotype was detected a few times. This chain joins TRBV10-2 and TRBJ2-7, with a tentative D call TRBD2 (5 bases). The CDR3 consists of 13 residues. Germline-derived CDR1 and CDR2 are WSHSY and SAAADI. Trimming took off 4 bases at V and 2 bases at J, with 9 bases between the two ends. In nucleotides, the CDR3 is TGCGCCAGCAGTGGTGCCGGGGCCTACGAGCAGTACTTC. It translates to CASSGAGAYEQYF.

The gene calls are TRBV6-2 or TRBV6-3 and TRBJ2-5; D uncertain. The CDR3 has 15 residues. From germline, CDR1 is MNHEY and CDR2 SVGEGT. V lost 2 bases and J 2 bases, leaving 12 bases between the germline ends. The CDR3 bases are TGTGCCAGCAGTTACCTTCGAACGGCTCAAGAGACCCAGTACTTC. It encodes CASSYLRTAQETQYF.

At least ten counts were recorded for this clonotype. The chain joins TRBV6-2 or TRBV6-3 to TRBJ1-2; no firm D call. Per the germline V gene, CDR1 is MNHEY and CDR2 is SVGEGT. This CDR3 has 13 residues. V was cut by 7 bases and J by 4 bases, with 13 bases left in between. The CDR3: CASNLDGAYGYTF. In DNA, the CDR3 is TGTGCCAGCAACCTCGACGGAGCCTATGGCTACACCTTC.

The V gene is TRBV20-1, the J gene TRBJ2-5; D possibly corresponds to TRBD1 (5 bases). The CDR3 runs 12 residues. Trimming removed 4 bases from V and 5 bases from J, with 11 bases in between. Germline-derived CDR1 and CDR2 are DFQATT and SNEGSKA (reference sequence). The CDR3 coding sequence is TGCAGTGCTAATAGGGGCATTGAGACCCAGTACTTC. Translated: CSANRGIETQYF.

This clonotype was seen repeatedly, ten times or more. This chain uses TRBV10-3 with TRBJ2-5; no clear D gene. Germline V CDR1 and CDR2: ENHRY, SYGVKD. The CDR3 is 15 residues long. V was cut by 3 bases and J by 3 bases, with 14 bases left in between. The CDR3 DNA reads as TGTGCCATCAGTGACCGAGGATGGAACAAAGAGACCCAGTACTTC. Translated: CAISDRGWNKETQYF.

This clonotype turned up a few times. This CDR3 is CAIRQALYGYTF. In DNA form, the CDR3 reads TGTGCCATCCGACAGGCCCTCTATGGCTACACCTTC. This chain joins TRBV6-5 and TRBJ1-2; tentative D call: TRBD1 (6 bases). CDR3 length: 12 residues. Trimming cost V 10 bases and J 4 bases, with 13 bases left between them. The V gene's germline CDR1 is MNHEY and CDR2 SVGAGI.

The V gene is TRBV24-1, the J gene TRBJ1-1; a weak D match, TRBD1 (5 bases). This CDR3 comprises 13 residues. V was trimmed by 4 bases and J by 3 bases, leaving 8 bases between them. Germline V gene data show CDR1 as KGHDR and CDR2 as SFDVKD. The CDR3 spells CATSDGQDTEAFF. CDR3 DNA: TGTGCCACCAGTGACGGACAAGACACTGAAGCTTTCTTT.

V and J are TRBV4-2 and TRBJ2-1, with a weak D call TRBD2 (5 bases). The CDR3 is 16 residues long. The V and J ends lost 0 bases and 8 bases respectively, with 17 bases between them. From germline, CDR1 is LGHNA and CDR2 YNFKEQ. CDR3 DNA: TGTGCCAGCAGCCAAGAAGAGGCTAGCTCCTTCGATGAGCAGTTCTTC. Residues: CASSQEEASSFDEQFF.

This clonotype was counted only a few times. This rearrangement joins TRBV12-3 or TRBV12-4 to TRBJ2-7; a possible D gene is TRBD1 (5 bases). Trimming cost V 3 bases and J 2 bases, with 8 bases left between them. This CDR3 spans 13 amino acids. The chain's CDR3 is CASSFKGPYEQYF. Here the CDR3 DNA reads TGTGCCAGCAGTTTTAAGGGGCCCTACGAGCAGTACTTC.

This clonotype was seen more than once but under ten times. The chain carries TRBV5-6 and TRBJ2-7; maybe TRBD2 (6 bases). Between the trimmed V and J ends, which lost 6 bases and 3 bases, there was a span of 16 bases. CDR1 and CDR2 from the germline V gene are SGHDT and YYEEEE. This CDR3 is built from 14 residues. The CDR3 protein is CASTLMGGLYEQYF. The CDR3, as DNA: TGTGCCAGCACCCTGATGGGGGGTCTCTACGAGCAGTACTTC.

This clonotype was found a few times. The chain's CDR3 is CASSQGIQGVYEQYF. For the CDR3, the DNA is TGTGCCAGCAGCCAAGGTATCCAGGGAGTATACGAGCAGTACTTC. The V gene is TRBV14, the J gene TRBJ2-7; D could derive from TRBD1 or TRBD2 (5 bases each). Per germline, CDR1 SGHDN and CDR2 FVKESK. The CDR3 spans 15 residues. V gave up 1 base and J gave up 4 bases, with 14 bases separating them.

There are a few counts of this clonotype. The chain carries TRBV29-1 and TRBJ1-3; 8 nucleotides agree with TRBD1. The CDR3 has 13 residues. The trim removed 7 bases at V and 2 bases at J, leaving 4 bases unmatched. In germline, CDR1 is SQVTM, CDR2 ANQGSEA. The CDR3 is CSGAQGAGNTIYF. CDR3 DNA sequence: TGCAGCGGTGCACAGGGGGCTGGAAACACCATATATTTT.

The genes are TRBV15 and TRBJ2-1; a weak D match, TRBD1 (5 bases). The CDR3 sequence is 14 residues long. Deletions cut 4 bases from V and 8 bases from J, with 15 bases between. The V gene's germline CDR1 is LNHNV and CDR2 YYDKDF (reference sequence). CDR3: CATSIDPRAYEQFF. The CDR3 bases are TGTGCCACCAGCATAGACCCCAGGGCGTATGAGCAGTTCTTC.